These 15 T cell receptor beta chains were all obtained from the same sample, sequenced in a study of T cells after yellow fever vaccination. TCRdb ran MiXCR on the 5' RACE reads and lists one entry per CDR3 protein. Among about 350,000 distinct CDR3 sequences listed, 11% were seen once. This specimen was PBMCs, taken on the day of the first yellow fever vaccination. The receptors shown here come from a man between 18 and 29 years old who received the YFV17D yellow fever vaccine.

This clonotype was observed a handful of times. The CDR3 is CSATRQGRSPNEQFF. CDR3 DNA sequence: TGCAGTGCTACGAGACAGGGGAGGTCCCCTAATGAGCAGTTCTTC. The chain has TRBV20-1 and TRBJ2-1, with 8 bases that match TRBD1. V gave up 4 bases and J gave up 7 bases; unmatched junction bases: 12. Germline lookup yields CDR1 DFQATT and CDR2 SNEGSKA (reference sequence). CDR3 length: 15 amino acids.

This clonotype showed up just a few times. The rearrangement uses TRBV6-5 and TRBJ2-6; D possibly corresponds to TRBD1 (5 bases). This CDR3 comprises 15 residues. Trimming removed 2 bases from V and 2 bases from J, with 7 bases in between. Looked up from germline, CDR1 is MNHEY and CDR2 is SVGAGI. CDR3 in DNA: TGTGCCAGCAGTTACCCCAGGGCTGGGGCCAACGTCCTGACTTTC. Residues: CASSYPRAGANVLTF.

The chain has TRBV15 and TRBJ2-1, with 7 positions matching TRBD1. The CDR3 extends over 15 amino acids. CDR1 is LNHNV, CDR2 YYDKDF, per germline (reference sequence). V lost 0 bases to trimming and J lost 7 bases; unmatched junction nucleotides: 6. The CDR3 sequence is CATSRDRTGANEQFF. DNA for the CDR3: TGTGCCACCAGCAGAGATAGAACAGGGGCGAATGAGCAGTTCTTC.

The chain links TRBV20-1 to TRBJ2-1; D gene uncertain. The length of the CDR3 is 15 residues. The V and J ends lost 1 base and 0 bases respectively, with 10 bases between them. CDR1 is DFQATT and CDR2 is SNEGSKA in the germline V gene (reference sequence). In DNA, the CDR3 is TGCAGTGCTAGAGGACCGAGGAGCTCCTACAATGAGCAGTTCTTC. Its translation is CSARGPRSSYNEQFF.

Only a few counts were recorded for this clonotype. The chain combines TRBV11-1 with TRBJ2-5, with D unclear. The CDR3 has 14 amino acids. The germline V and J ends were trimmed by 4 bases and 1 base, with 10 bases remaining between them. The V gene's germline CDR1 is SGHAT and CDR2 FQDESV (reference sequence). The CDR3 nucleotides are TGTGCCAGCAGCTCACGGGTTGGCCAAGAGACCCAGTACTTC. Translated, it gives CASSSRVGQETQYF. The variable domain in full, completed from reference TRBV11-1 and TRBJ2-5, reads EAEVAQSPRYKITEKSQAVAFWCDPISGHATLYWYRQILGQGPELLVQFQDESVVDDSQLPKDRFSAERLKGVDSTLKIQPAELGDSAMYLCASSSRVGQETQYFGPGTRLLVL.

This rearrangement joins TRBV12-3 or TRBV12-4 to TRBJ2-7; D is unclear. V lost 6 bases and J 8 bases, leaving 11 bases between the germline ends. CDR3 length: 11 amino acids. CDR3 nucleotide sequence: TGTGCCAGCAGCCCCCTTAGGAAGCAGTACTTC. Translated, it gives CASSPLRKQYF.

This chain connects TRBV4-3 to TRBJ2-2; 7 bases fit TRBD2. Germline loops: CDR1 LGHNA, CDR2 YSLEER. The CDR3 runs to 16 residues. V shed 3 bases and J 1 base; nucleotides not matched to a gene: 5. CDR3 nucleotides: TGCGCCAGCAGCCAGCTGAGCGGGGTGAACACCGGGGAGCTGTTTTTT. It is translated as CASSQLSGVNTGELFF.

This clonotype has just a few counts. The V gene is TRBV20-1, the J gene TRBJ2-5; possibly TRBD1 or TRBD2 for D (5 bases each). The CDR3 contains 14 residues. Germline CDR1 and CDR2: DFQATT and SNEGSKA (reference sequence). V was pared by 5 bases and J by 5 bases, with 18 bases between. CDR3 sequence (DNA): TGCAGTGCTGGGGTTCCGGGGAAGGGGGAGACCCAGTACTTC. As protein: CSAGVPGKGETQYF.

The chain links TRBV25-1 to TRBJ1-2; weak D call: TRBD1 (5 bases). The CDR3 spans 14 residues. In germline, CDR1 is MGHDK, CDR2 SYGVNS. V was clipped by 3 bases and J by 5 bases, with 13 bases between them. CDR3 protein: CASSDTGTDYGYTF. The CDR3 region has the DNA TGTGCCAGCAGTGACACCGGGACTGATTATGGCTACACCTTC.

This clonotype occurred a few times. CDR3 DNA sequence: TGTGCCAGCAGTCAATGGACTGAGCAGTTCTTC. Translated: CASSQWTEQFF. This chain links TRBV12-3 or TRBV12-4 with TRBJ2-1; no clear D gene. V dropped 5 bases and J dropped 9 bases, with 8 bases sitting between them. This CDR3 comprises 11 residues.

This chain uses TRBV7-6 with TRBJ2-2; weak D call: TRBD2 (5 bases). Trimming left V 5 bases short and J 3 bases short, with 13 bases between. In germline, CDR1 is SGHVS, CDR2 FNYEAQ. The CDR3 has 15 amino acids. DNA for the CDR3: TGTGCCAGCAGCCTGACTACGGCGGACACCGGGGAGCTGTTTTTT. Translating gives CASSLTTADTGELFF.

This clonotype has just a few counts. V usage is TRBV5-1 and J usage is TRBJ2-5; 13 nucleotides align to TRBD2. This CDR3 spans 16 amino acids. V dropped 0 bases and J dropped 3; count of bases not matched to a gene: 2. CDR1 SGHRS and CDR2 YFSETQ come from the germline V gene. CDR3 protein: CASSLAGTSGEETQYF. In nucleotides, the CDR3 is TGCGCCAGCAGCTTGGCTGGGACTAGCGGGGAAGAGACCCAGTACTTC.

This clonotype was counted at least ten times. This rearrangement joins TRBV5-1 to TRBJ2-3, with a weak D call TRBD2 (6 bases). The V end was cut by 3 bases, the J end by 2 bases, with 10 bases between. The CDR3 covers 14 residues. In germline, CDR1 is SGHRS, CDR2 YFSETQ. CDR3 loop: CASSWRDLTDTQYF. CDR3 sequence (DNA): TGCGCCAGCAGCTGGCGGGACCTCACAGATACGCAGTATTTT. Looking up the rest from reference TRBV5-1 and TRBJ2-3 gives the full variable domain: KAGVTQTPRYLIKTRGQQVTLSCSPISGHRSVSWYQQTPGQGLQFLFEYFSETQRNKGNFPGRFSGRQFSNSRSEMNVSTLELGDSALYLCASSWRDLTDTQYFGPGTRLTVL.

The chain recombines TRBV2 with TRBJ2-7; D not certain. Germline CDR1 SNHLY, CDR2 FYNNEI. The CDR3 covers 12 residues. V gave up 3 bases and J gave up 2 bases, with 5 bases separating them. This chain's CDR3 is CASSEFTYEQYV. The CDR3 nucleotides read TGTGCCAGCAGTGAGTTTACCTACGAGCAGTACGTC.

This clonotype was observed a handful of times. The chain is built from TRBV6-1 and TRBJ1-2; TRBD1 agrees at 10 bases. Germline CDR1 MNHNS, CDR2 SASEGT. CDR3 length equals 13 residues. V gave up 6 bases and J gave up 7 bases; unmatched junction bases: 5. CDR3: CASRDRGSSGYTF. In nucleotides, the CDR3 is TGTGCCAGCAGGGACAGGGGGTCCTCTGGCTACACCTTC.